Listed here are 24 T cell receptor beta chains from one sample, sequenced in a study of early T cells in non-severe SARS-CoV-2 infection. TCRdb reprocessed the 5' RACE reads via MiXCR and lists one record per CDR3 protein. In the table there are about 89,000 distinct CDR3 sequences, about 14% of which are singletons. The sample consisted of whole blood. These receptors were collected from an adult who was a healthcare worker with PCR-confirmed SARS-CoV-2 infection or an uninfected control (not recorded which).

In nucleotides, the CDR3 is TGTGCCAGCAGCTTAGACCCGGTGTTATCAGAGACCCAGTACTTC. Amino acid sequence: CASSLDPVLSETQYF. V is TRBV7-9 and J is TRBJ2-5; D not certain. This CDR3 comprises 15 residues. Trimming stripped 1 base from V and 4 bases from J, with 13 bases between. Germline lookup yields CDR1 SEHNR and CDR2 FQNEAQ (reference sequence).

Concerning this clonotype itself: It may be a read error: a sequence one base away is much more abundant. Since no conserved phenylalanine or tryptophan closes the CDR3, a read error is the likely cause. This chain connects TRBV4-2 to TRBJ2-5, with a weak D call TRBD1 (5 bases). The germline gives CDR1 LGHNA, CDR2 YNFKEQ. The V and J ends lost 3 bases and 5 bases respectively, with 13 bases between them. The length of the CDR3 is 14 residues. Here the CDR3 reads CASSQARGSETQYV. The CDR3 DNA is TGTGCCAGCAGCCAGGCAAGGGGTTCGGAGACCCAGTACGTC.

This clonotype was counted between two and nine times. The V call is TRBV5-6, the J call TRBJ2-1, with TRBD1 matching 9 bases. CDR3 length: 16 residues. Germline V gene data show CDR1 as SGHDT and CDR2 as YYEEEE. V gave up 4 bases and J gave up 9 bases; unmatched junction bases: 14. The CDR3 coding sequence is TGTGCCAGCAGCCAGTATTCCGCACAGGGGGCGCGTGAGCAGTTCTTC. Protein sequence: CASSQYSAQGAREQFF. The full variable domain, in which reference TRBV5-6 and TRBJ2-1 provide the parts outside the CDR3, is DAGVTQSPTHLIKTRGQQVTLRCSPKSGHDTVSWYQQALGQGPQFIFQYYEEEERQRGNFPDRFSGHQFPNYSSELNVNALLLGDSALYLCASSQYSAQGAREQFFGPGTRLTVL.

This clonotype showed up just a few times. The rearrangement links TRBV5-4 to TRBJ2-1, with D possibly being TRBD1 or TRBD2 (5 bases each). Germline CDR1 and CDR2: SGHNT and YYREEE (reference sequence). This CDR3 contains 16 residues. V was clipped by 0 bases and J by 8 bases, with 18 bases between them. The CDR3 loop is CASSLVSSRDGDEQFF. The CDR3 nucleotides read TGTGCCAGCAGCTTGGTCTCTTCTAGGGACGGGGATGAGCAGTTCTTC.

The chain is built from TRBV5-5 and TRBJ2-7; 9 bases agree with TRBD1. CDR1 is SGHKS and CDR2 is YYEKEE in the germline V gene (reference sequence). The CDR3 contains 15 residues. Losses at the gene ends were 4 bases for V and 7 bases for J; bases not matched to a gene: 12. The CDR3 DNA sequence: TGTGCCAGCAGCGGGCAGACAGGGGGATTCGGGGAGCAGTACGTC. Translating it yields CASSGQTGGFGEQYV.

This clonotype was counted a few times. This chain joins TRBV12-3 or TRBV12-4 and TRBJ1-1; possible D gene TRBD1, 5 bases. V was shortened by 5 bases and J by 2 bases, with 9 bases between the two germline ends. The length of the CDR3 is 13 residues. The CDR3 DNA reads as TGTGCCAGCAGTCGTAGGGGAAACACTGAAGCTTTCTTT. Amino acid sequence: CASSRRGNTEAFF.

This clonotype came up many times. V usage is TRBV5-1 and J usage is TRBJ1-2, with TRBD1 matching 8 bases. The germline V gene encodes CDR1 SGHRS and CDR2 YFSETQ. With V trimmed by 0 bases and J by 2 bases, 3 bases remained unmatched. This CDR3 is 15 amino acids long. The CDR3 DNA is TGCGCCAGCAGCTTGGAACAGGGGGTGAACTATGGCTACACCTTC. As protein: CASSLEQGVNYGYTF.

This clonotype showed up just a few times. The J gene is TRBJ1-2, the V gene TRBV19; TRBD1 agrees at 10 bases. Germline V CDR1 and CDR2: LNHDA, SQIVND (reference sequence). The CDR3 is 14 amino acids. Trimming removed 6 bases from V and 5 bases from J; junction bases left unmatched: 6. The CDR3 nucleotides are TGTGCCAGTAGCCCGTGGGACAGGGGTTATGGCTACACCTTC. It codes for CASSPWDRGYGYTF.

The chain uses TRBV2 and TRBJ1-1, with D perhaps matching TRBD1 (5 bases). This CDR3 is built from 12 residues. Germline V gene sequence: CDR1 SNHLY, CDR2 FYNNEI. V lost 6 bases and J lost 6, with 11 bases in between. CDR3 nucleotides: TGTGCCAGCAGAAGGACAAACGCTGAAGCTTTCTTT. It is translated as CASRRTNAEAFF.

The chain joins TRBV7-8 to TRBJ2-3; D is unclear. The CDR3 totals 16 residues. Germline loops: CDR1 SGHVS, CDR2 FQNEAQ. With 5 bases removed from V and 5 bases from J, the gap between germline ends came to 20 bases. The CDR3 here is CASSTRPAAAGDTQYF. CDR3 bases: TGTGCCAGCAGCACGAGGCCAGCCGCAGCAGGAGATACGCAGTATTTT.

The V call is TRBV12-3 or TRBV12-4, the J call TRBJ2-3; D possibly corresponds to TRBD2 (5 bases). Trimming pared 3 bases from V and 5 bases from J, leaving 12 bases between. This CDR3 has 14 residues. Here the CDR3 reads CASSLTEGIDTQYF. The CDR3 nucleotides are TGTGCCAGCAGTTTGACTGAGGGAATAGATACGCAGTATTTT.

This clonotype was picked up one time. The rearrangement uses TRBV5-1 and TRBJ2-2; D is unresolved. The CDR3 is made up of 14 amino acids. Trimming shortened V by 0 bases and J by 6 bases, and 9 bases separated the two germline ends. The germline CDR1 and CDR2 sequences are SGHRS and YFSETQ. The CDR3 DNA follows: TGCGCCAGCAGCTTGGTGTCGGTGGCCGGGGAGCTGTTTTTT. Translation gives CASSLVSVAGELFF.

This clonotype was detected only a few times. The chain employs TRBV12-3 or TRBV12-4 and TRBJ2-5; 14 positions match TRBD2. The trim removed 6 bases at V and 5 bases at J, leaving 2 bases unmatched. The CDR3 runs to 14 residues. CDR3 region: CASRTSGGAETQYF. The CDR3 DNA reads as TGTGCCAGCAGGACTAGCGGGGGGGCCGAGACCCAGTACTTC.

This clonotype was found many times. The chain has TRBV5-5 and TRBJ1-1; weak D call: TRBD1 (5 bases). The CDR3 runs 15 residues. The germline V gene encodes CDR1 SGHKS and CDR2 YYEKEE (reference sequence). V lost 4 bases to trimming and J lost 3 bases, with 16 bases between them. CDR3 sequence: CASSPMDGTYTEAFF. CDR3 DNA: TGTGCCAGCAGCCCGATGGACGGGACTTACACTGAAGCTTTCTTT.

The rearrangement joins TRBV29-1 to TRBJ2-2; D call uncertain. V lost 5 bases, J lost 4 bases, and 11 bases lay in between. CDR3 size: 13 residues. Germline CDR1 is SQVTM and CDR2 is ANQGSEA. CDR3: CSVRAEITGELFF. CDR3 nucleotide sequence: TGCAGCGTTCGGGCCGAGATCACCGGGGAGCTGTTTTTT.

In this sample, this clonotype turned up a few times. The CDR3 coding sequence is TGTGCCAGCAGCCAAACGACAGGGGACAATCAGCCCCAGCATTTT. Its protein is CASSQTTGDNQPQHF. The chain carries TRBV4-2 and TRBJ1-5, with TRBD1 matching 8 bases. CDR1 LGHNA and CDR2 YNFKEQ come from the germline V gene. With 2 bases clipped from V and 3 bases from J, the junction kept 3 bases outside the gene matches. This CDR3 is 15 amino acids long.

CDR3 in DNA: TGTGCCAGCAGCCCAGGACAGGGTTTAGCTTTCTTT. It is translated as CASSPGQGLAFF. V gene TRBV3-1 combines with J gene TRBJ1-1; TRBD1 matches 8 bases. Trimming at V came to 4 bases and at J to 10 bases, leaving 5 bases not matched to a gene. Germline V lookup: CDR1 LGHDT, CDR2 YNNKEL (reference sequence). This CDR3 contains 12 residues.

This clonotype was found a few times. This chain links TRBV13 with TRBJ2-6, with TRBD1 identical over 8 bases. Germline assignment: CDR1 PRHDT and CDR2 FYEKMQ (reference sequence). Trimming took 3 bases from V and 1 from J; bases not matched to a gene: 5. This CDR3 spans 17 amino acids. CDR3 amino acids: CASSLMGQESGANVLTF. CDR3 nucleotides: TGTGCCAGCAGCTTGATGGGACAGGAGTCTGGGGCCAACGTCCTGACTTTC.

This clonotype was found many times. The V and J genes are TRBV5-1 and TRBJ1-2, with TRBD1 identical over 9 bases. The CDR3 is made up of 15 amino acids. Germline V CDR1 and CDR2: SGHRS, YFSETQ. The J segment lost 4 bases and the V segment lost 2 bases, leaving 6 bases of the junction unmatched. CDR3: CASSFDRGASYGYTF. CDR3 nucleotide sequence: TGCGCCAGCAGCTTTGACAGGGGGGCGTCCTATGGCTACACCTTC.

This clonotype occurred many times. The chain joins TRBV19 to TRBJ2-1; the match to TRBD1 covers 11 bases. V lost 4 bases, J lost 7 bases, and 0 bases stayed unmatched. There are 13 residues in the CDR3. Germline values: CDR1 LNHDA, CDR2 SQIVND (reference sequence). The CDR3: CASSRDRGNEQFF. DNA of the CDR3: TGTGCCAGTAGTAGGGACAGGGGGAATGAGCAGTTCTTC.

This clonotype was seen repeatedly, ten times or more. This chain links TRBV6-1 with TRBJ1-5; 8 nucleotides agree with TRBD1. The CDR3 totals 13 residues. V gave up 7 bases and J gave up 6 bases; unmatched junction bases: 5. Germline-derived CDR1 and CDR2 are MNHNS and SASEGT. The chain's CDR3 is CASTGQGTQPQHF. In DNA form, the CDR3 reads TGTGCCAGCACCGGACAGGGAACTCAGCCCCAGCATTTT.

In its sample, this clonotype was seen a few times. The genes are TRBV5-1 and TRBJ2-5; tentative D call: TRBD1 (6 bases). Trimming took 4 bases from V and 0 from J, leaving 13 bases between them. This CDR3 contains 15 residues. From germline, CDR1 is SGHRS and CDR2 YFSETQ. The CDR3 coding sequence is TGCGCCAGCAGCCAGGTACAGGGTAACCAAGAGACCCAGTACTTC. Encoded protein: CASSQVQGNQETQYF.

The rearrangement joins TRBV6-6 to TRBJ1-2; D gene unclear. The CDR3 spans 15 residues. V was trimmed by 1 base and J by 6 bases, leaving 15 bases between them. Germline CDR1 is MNHNY and CDR2 is SVGAGI (reference sequence). CDR3 amino acids: CASSYWQWEEDGYTF. The DNA of the CDR3 is TGTGCCAGCAGTTACTGGCAGTGGGAGGAAGATGGCTACACCTTC.

This clonotype was counted only a few times. Written as DNA, the CDR3 is TGTGCCAGCAGCTTGGGGGGGGCAGAGACCCAGTACTTC. It codes for CASSLGGAETQYF. This chain uses TRBV5-4 with TRBJ2-5; D possibly uses TRBD1 or TRBD2 (6 bases each). Germline CDR1 is SGHNT and CDR2 is YYREEE (reference sequence). The germline V and J ends were trimmed by 0 bases and 4 bases, with 7 bases remaining between them. This CDR3 contains 13 residues.